This TCR beta chain was sequenced in a study of tumor-infiltrating lymphocytes in primary liver carcinoma. The CDR3 spans 14 residues. Using a constant-region primer together with ProtoScript II reverse transcriptase, TCR beta cDNA was made from roughly 520 ng of total RNA. Three nested multiplex PCR rounds of slightly modified ARM-PCR generated TCR beta libraries. Amplification in the first two PCR rounds was performed using TRBV1-TRBV30 forward primers and a C-beta reverse primer for 10 cycles each. TCRdb independently ran MiXCR on the multiplex PCR reads; one entry per CDR3 protein. Altogether 310,000 or so distinct CDR3 sequences are present, 50% to 75% being singletons, with the ten largest covering around 15%. This clonotype came up once. One junction end does not reproduce the germline sequence, and a read error may be involved. Alongside blood RNA obtained from unsorted whole blood, germline DNA was also extracted.

The rearrangement uses TRBV12-3 or TRBV12-4 and TRBJ2-7; D may be TRBD1 (5 bases). This sequence was found in a woman aged 30 to 39 with primary liver carcinoma and hepatitis B virus infection. Sample: peripheral blood. CDR3 sequence (DNA): TGTGCCAGCAGTTTGGGGCAGAAAGTGAACGAGCGGTACTTC. This encodes CASSLGQKVNERYF.